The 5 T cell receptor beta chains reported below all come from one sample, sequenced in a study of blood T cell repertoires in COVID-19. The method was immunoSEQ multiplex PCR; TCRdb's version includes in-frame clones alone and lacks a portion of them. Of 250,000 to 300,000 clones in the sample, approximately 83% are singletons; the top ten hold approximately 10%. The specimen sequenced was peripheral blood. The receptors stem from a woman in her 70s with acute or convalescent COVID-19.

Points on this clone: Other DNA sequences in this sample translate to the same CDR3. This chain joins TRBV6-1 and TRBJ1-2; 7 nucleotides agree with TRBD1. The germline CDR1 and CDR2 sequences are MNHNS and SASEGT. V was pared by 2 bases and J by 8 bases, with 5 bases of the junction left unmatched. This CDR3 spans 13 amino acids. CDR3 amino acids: CASSETGVRGYTF. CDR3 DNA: TGTGCCAGCAGTGAAACAGGGGTGAGAGGCTACACCTTC.

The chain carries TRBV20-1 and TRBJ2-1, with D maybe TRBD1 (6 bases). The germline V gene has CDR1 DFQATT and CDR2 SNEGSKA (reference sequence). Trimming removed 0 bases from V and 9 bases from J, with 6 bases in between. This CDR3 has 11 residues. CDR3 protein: CSAREGAEQFF. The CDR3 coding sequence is TGCAGTGCTAGAGAGGGGGCTGAGCAGTTCTTC.

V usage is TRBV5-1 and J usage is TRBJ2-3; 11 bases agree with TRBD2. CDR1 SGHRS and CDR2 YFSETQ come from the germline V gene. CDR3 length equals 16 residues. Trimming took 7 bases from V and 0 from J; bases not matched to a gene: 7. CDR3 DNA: TGCGCCAGCCGTCTCCGGACTAGCGGGAGCACAGATACGCAGTATTTT. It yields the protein CASRLRTSGSTDTQYF.

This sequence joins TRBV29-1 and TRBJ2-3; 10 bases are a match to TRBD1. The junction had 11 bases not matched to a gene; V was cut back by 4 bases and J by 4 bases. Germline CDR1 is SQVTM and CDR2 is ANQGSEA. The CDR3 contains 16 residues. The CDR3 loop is CSVVVGRDRGADTQYF. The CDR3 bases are TGCAGCGTTGTGGTTGGGCGGGACAGGGGTGCAGATACGCAGTATTTT.

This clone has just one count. In nucleotides, the CDR3 is TGCAGTGCTAAGAGGGAGAATGGCTACACCTTC. Encoded protein: CSAKRENGYTF. The chain is built from TRBV20-1 and TRBJ1-2; no clear D gene. The CDR3 is 11 amino acids. Per germline, CDR1 DFQATT and CDR2 SNEGSKA (reference sequence). Trimming cost V 4 bases and J 6 bases, with 9 bases left between them.